This T cell receptor beta chain was retrieved from a study of Ad26.COV2.S vaccination and SARS-CoV-2 variants (dated by TCRdb to the early 2020s). With regard to the full study: The specificity and breadth of SARS-CoV-2-reactive T cell receptors after Ad26.COV2.S vaccination were assessed by TCRbeta repertoire sequencing. A total of 32 samples were included in the TCR-sequenced set, comprising 19 Ad26.COV2.S vaccine recipients, 5 placebo recipients and 8 SARS-CoV-2 convalescent individuals.

Of note for this clone: Its antigen has not been determined. Base quality data are lacking; no much larger clone is found one base away.

V loses 6 bases at its end and J loses 4 bases; junction bases beyond the gene matches: 8. The germline V gene provides CDR1 MNHEY and CDR2 SVGAGI. The CDR3 spans 14 residues, from the cysteine through the phenylalanine. Only CDR3 DNA remains: 42 bases, in frame from the first base. Here is what the overall study found, with its caveats: Comparable non-spike TCR breadth was observed between vaccine and placebo recipients, consistent with only spike being contained in the vaccine. According to the authors, total T cell responses may have been underestimated by the TCR breadth and depth analyses. Compared with placebo recipients, Ad26.COV2.S recipients showed higher spike-specific TCR breadth (P = 0.0014). After vaccination, spike-specific CD8+ and CD4+ T cell responses were reported to show substantial breadth.

The sample's time point label, in plain terms: individuals recovered from natural SARS-CoV-2 infection. The immunoSEQ Assay was used to sequence TCRbeta CDR3 regions. After extraction, genomic DNA underwent amplification by bias-controlled multiplex PCR, followed by high-throughput sequencing. Under the source paper's analysis protocol: Collapsing and filtering of sequences were performed to quantify the absolute abundance of each unique TCRbeta CDR3 region. Usable DNA was measured by amplifying reference genes present in all nucleated cells, and TCRbeta template counts were normalized to that usable DNA to estimate T cell fraction. Repertoire TCRs were annotated as SARS-CoV-2-specific by exact matching of V gene, CDR3 amino acid sequence and J gene to a known reactive TCR set. The reference SARS-CoV-2 TCR set was obtained from MIRA and was filtered for enrichment in COVID-19-positive ImmuneCODE repertoires, whereby public or cross-reactive TCRs were removed. Using the MIRA antigens, annotated TCRs were further analysed by specific ORF or by position within an ORF. Breadth was defined as annotated unique rearrangements over total unique productive rearrangements; depth was the summed frequency of those rearrangements. TCR breadth was compared between groups using two-sided Wilcoxon rank-sum tests. TCRdb retrieved this table from immuneACCESS and kept in-frame rearrangements only. Not all clones are present; in checked studies, unresolved V genes account for under half, and no reason is known for the remainder. V and J calls and clone size come straight from that table; D and trimming were deduced from the DNA. The sample contains around 370,000 clones, roughly nine tenths of them found a single time. Together, the top ten hold roughly 3.9% of the sample.

The V gene is TRBV6-5 and the J gene is TRBJ1-1; TRBD1 lines up with 7 middle nucleotides. This specimen consisted of peripheral blood, obtained after recovery from COVID-19. The sequence derives from a human donor who had recovered from COVID-19. CDR3 protein: CASRGGTVGTEAFF. The nucleotide sequence reads TGTGCCAGCAGAGGCGGGACAGTAGGCACTGAAGCTTTCTTT.